The entry below describes one T cell receptor (beta chain). No antigen is known for it. The input lacks base qualities; no much larger clone sits a single base away. The trial excluded patients who had a history of autoimmune disease or were on systemic immunosuppression. Peripheral blood for TCR sequencing was collected from all dose cohorts at baseline, on cycle 4 day 1, and on cycle 7 day 1. The samples were taken from a phase I, first-in-human, multicenter, open-label dose-escalation trial of ivuxolimab. Adults with locally advanced or metastatic melanoma, renal cell carcinoma, hepatocellular carcinoma or head and neck squamous cell carcinoma were enrolled in the trial. CD4+ and CD8+ T cells were sorted separately from peripheral blood before TCR sequencing. This sample is drawn from a study of OX40 agonist ivuxolimab in advanced cancers. Some background on the complete study: Ivuxolimab was an agonistic, fully human IgG2 monoclonal antibody directed against OX40 (CD134), a costimulatory receptor. Intravenous ivuxolimab was administered to patients every 2 weeks at six dose levels: 0.01, 0.1, 0.3, 1.5, 3 and 10 mg/kg. Of the approximately 50 patients in dose escalation, about 20 had hepatocellular carcinoma, some 15 had melanoma, 9 had renal cell carcinoma and 9 had head and neck cancer. A male proportion of roughly 80% and a mean age of roughly 58 years, ranging from roughly 23 to 90, were recorded for the dose-escalation cohort. Prior anti-PD-1, anti-PD-L1 or anti-CTLA-4 therapy was permitted, and 40% to 50% of dose-escalation patients had received checkpoint inhibitors. Partial responses were achieved by three dose-escalation patients, of whom one had hepatocellular carcinoma and two had cutaneous melanoma. The purpose of peripheral TCRbeta sequencing was to test whether ivuxolimab changed TCR sequence diversity and led to clonal T-cell expansion. The paper reports the monotherapy dose-escalation portion (N of about 51 patients) of the phase I ivuxolimab trial. Overall study outcomes, separate from this receptor: Low levels of normalized T-cell clonal expansion were also seen in some patients who did not respond. On average, CD8+ T cells showed more expanded clones than CD4+ T cells after ivuxolimab. At doses of 0.1 to 3.0 mg/kg, clonal expansion of both CD4+ and CD8+ T cells in blood was seen between baseline and week 6. In the 0.1-3.0 mg/kg groups, partial responders were among the patients with the lowest normalized peripheral clonal expansion, particularly in CD8+ T cells. The antigen specificity of the clonally expanded peripheral T cells was not determined.

CDR1 and CDR2, per the germline V gene, are SGHTS and YDEGEE. Ends trimmed: V by 3 bases, J by 6 bases; bases unmatched to a gene: 10. The CDR3 starts with the cysteine, ends with the phenylalanine, and has 15 residues. Solely the CDR3 DNA is kept, with 45 bases framed from the first base. Genomic DNA was extracted from sorted cells for sequencing of the TCRbeta CDR3 region. TCRbeta CDR3 regions were sequenced using the immunoSEQ Assay. Drawn from immuneACCESS, this table holds only the in-frame rearrangements with V and J called that TCRdb kept. Clones are partly lost; checked studies trace under half to an unresolved V gene and leave the rest unexplained. The sample table lists 30,000 to 35,000 clones, over 85% of them with a count of one. Under 45% of the sample goes to the ten largest clones.

Recombination joined TRBV5-8 with TRBJ2-3, and 7 junction bases match TRBD2. The receptor's source is an adult with an advanced solid tumor such as melanoma, head and neck, liver or kidney cancer. The starting material was CD4+ or CD8+ T cells sorted from blood, obtained in a trial of the OX40 agonist ivuxolimab. The sequenced DNA is TGTGCCAGCAGCTCCTTCTGGGCCGGGGGGGATACGCAGTATTTT. Protein translation: CASSSFWAGGDTQYF.